Listed here is a single TCR beta chain. Its specificity is unknown. A much bigger clone sits one base away, suggesting this may be a read error. This CDR3 is missing its conserved last phenylalanine or tryptophan, likely due to a read error. This record comes from a study of early T cells in non-severe SARS-CoV-2 infection. Individual cDNA molecules carried attached unique molecular identifiers. TCRdb re-analysed the 5' RACE reads in MiXCR, keeping a single row per CDR3 protein. The profile covers around 63,000 distinct CDR3 sequences, with 13% appearing a single time and about 4.3% taken by the ten largest. Study outcomes and limitations: Private and CD4 specificities were missed by VDJdb matching, which favored anti-spike CD8 responses.

CDR1 is KGHSH, CDR2 LQKENI, per germline. V was cut by 1 base and J by 8 bases, with 12 bases left in between. There are 15 residues in the CDR3. Sequencing used whole blood. The V call is TRBV18, the J call TRBJ1-6; D is uncertain. The source of this sequence is an adult who was a healthcare worker with PCR-confirmed SARS-CoV-2 infection or an uninfected control (not recorded which). Written as DNA, the CDR3 is TGTGCCAGCTCACCACGGGAGGGTTGGGATTCACCCCTCCACATT. This encodes CASSPREGWDSPLHI.